This T cell receptor beta chain emerged from a study of blood T cells in healthy people across ages. Per the germline V gene, CDR1 is GTSNPN and CDR2 is SVGIG (reference sequence). The CDR3 sequence is 11 residues long. A second about 6 to 11 cycle PCR used barcoded and J-beta primers. TCRdb re-called the 5' RACE reads with MiXCR, one entry per CDR3 protein. Of a few hundred thousand distinct CDR3 sequences listed, approximately 26% are singletons. This clonotype was seen only a few times. These data also formed part of another study, on T cells of mothers and their children.

Sequenced material: blood. This receptor was obtained from a boy between 2 and 10 years old in good health. The rearrangement joins TRBV30 to TRBJ2-5, with D uncertain. The assigned J gene may be wrong: the sequence end matches TRBJ2-1 better. CDR3 residues: CAWSWDNEQFF. Written as DNA, the CDR3 is TGTGCCTGGAGTTGGGACAATGAGCAGTTCTTC.